This TCR beta chain stems from a study of lung T cells in sarcoidosis with Löfgren's syndrome. The CDR3 contains 16 residues. V lost 4 bases and J lost 1; bases outside the gene matches: 8. The germline CDR1 and CDR2 sequences are SGHRS and YFSETQ. This clonotype is termed large (0.1 to 1%). Via MiXCR, TCRdb re-called the reads, giving one row per CDR3 protein. This repertoire shows some 420 distinct CDR3 sequences, roughly a quarter found once; its top ten account for around 15%. This TCR derives from a human donor with sarcoidosis (Löfgren's syndrome or another form), or a control subject (not recorded which). Sequenced sample: CD4+ T cells from bronchoalveolar lavage. The rearrangement links TRBV5-1 to TRBJ2-3; 8 positions match TRBD2. CDR3 in DNA: TGCGCCAGCAGCCCGGTGGGTAGCGGGGGCACAGATACGCAGTATTTT. Its protein is CASSPVGSGGTDTQYF.